This is a list of T cell receptor beta chains from one sample in a study of cytomegalovirus exposure and HLA in healthy donors. Some clones are missing from TCRdb's copy, which holds only in-frame ones; the method was immunoSEQ multiplex PCR. Among 55,000 or so clones listed, more than 75% were seen once. The sequenced material came from PBMCs. The receptors shown here come from a female donor in good health and CMV-seronegative. Each CDR3 is given with its conserved first and last residue. A D gene is named only where the DNA matches it firmly. Size tells how often a clone was seen (once, few, many) or the class of an expanded clone, and some rows leave it out.

CDR3,DNA,length,D,J,V,size
CASSVGGKLNQPQHF,TGTGCCAGCAGCGTAGGAGGTAAACTCAATCAGCCCCAGCATTTT,15,.,TRBJ1-5,TRBV9,few
CASSQERGTGGYTF,TGCGCCAGCAGCCAAGAGAGGGGGACAGGAGGCTACACCTTC,14,TRBD1,TRBJ1-2,TRBV4-3,once
CATDRGFNTEAFF,TGTGCCACGGACAGGGGTTTTAACACTGAAGCTTTCTTT,13,TRBD1,TRBJ1-1,TRBV6-6,.
CASSEAGQGGYTF,TGTGCCAGCAGTGAAGCGGGACAGGGAGGCTACACCTTC,13,TRBD1,TRBJ1-2,TRBV6-1,once
CASTSRGKGNTIYF,TGTGCCAGCACTTCCAGGGGGAAGGGAAACACCATATATTTT,14,TRBD1,TRBJ1-3,TRBV6-1,.
CASSYRTSGGWSGELFF,TGTGCCAGCAGCTACCGGACTAGCGGGGGGTGGTCCGGGGAGCTGTTTTTT,17,TRBD2,TRBJ2-2,TRBV5-6,.
CASSQAMNTEAFF,TGTGCCAGCAGCCAAGCAATGAACACTGAAGCTTTCTTT,13,.,TRBJ1-1,TRBV14,.
CASSVQGARETQYF,TGTGCCAGCAGCGTACAGGGGGCGCGGGAGACCCAGTACTTC,14,TRBD1,TRBJ2-5,TRBV7-2,.
CASSGLAGGNEQFF,TGTGCCAGCAGTGGACTAGCGGGGGGGAATGAGCAGTTCTTC,14,TRBD2,TRBJ2-1,TRBV6-4,.
CASSNFARDRGSTGELFF,TGTGCCAGCAGCAACTTCGCCCGGGACAGGGGGTCAACCGGGGAGCTGTTTTTT,18,TRBD1,TRBJ2-2,TRBV5-6,.
CASSLVEGTVSGNTIYF,TGCGCCAGCAGCTTGGTGGAGGGAACGGTTTCTGGAAACACCATATATTTT,17,.,TRBJ1-3,TRBV5-1,.
CATRESTTNEKLFF,TGTGCCACCAGGGAGAGTACAACTAATGAAAAACTGTTTTTT,14,.,TRBJ1-4,TRBV15,.
CASSAGGGNTIYF,TGTGCCAGCAGTGCAGGGGGTGGAAACACCATATATTTT,13,TRBD1,TRBJ1-3,TRBV6-1,.
CAWETGGRRYTF,TGTGCCTGGGAAACAGGGGGCCGTCGCTACACCTTC,12,TRBD1,TRBJ1-2,TRBV30,.
CASSEPRLDQETQYF,TGTGCCAGCAGTGAACCCAGACTAGACCAAGAGACCCAGTACTTC,15,.,TRBJ2-5,TRBV25-1,.
CASSETGREKLFF,TGTGCCAGCAGTGAAACAGGTCGGGAAAAACTGTTTTTT,13,.,TRBJ1-4,TRBV25-1,.
CASSKRTGVNTEAFF,TGTGCCAGTAGTAAACGGACAGGGGTGAACACTGAAGCTTTCTTT,15,TRBD1,TRBJ1-1,TRBV19,.
CASSSGQYWADTQYF,TGTGCCAGCAGCTCCGGACAGTATTGGGCAGATACGCAGTATTTT,15,.,TRBJ2-3,TRBV5-6,.
CASSEGLGQGIYEQYF,TGTGCCAGCAGTGAGGGTTTGGGACAGGGGATCTACGAGCAGTACTTC,16,TRBD1,TRBJ2-7,TRBV2,.
CASSLVPFHMDRAGPNEQYF,TGTGCCAGCAGCTTAGTTCCCTTTCACATGGACAGGGCCGGACCCAACGAGCAGTACTTC,20,TRBD1,TRBJ2-7,TRBV7-3,once
CASSQDGPGGPSEQFF,TGCGCCAGCAGCCAAGATGGACCGGGGGGGCCCAGTGAGCAGTTCTTC,16,TRBD2,TRBJ2-1,TRBV4-3,medium-sized
CASSARTEVHSPLHF,TGTGCCAGCAGCGCTAGGACAGAAGTACATTCACCCCTCCACTTT,15,.,TRBJ1-6,TRBV11-1,.
CASSRSGVQETQYF,TGTGCCAGCAGTAGATCGGGGGTCCAAGAGACCCAGTACTTC,14,.,TRBJ2-5,TRBV25-1,few
CASSELVQPQHF,TGTGCCAGCAGTGAATTAGTCCAGCCCCAGCATTTT,12,.,TRBJ1-5,TRBV6-1,.
CASSFTSELGDTQYF,TGTGCCAGCAGCTTTACTAGTGAGTTAGGAGATACGCAGTATTTT,15,.,TRBJ2-3,TRBV7-2,.
CASSLPNSSTGLYGYTF,TGCGCCAGCAGCCTTCCGAATTCTTCGACAGGTCTCTATGGCTACACCTTC,17,.,TRBJ1-2,TRBV5-1,.
CATSKRGDNQETQYF,TGTGCCACCTCCAAGCGGGGGGACAACCAAGAGACCCAGTACTTC,15,TRBD2,TRBJ2-5,TRBV19,.
CASSPGTGGTEAFF,TGTGCCAGCTCACCCGGGACAGGGGGCACTGAAGCTTTCTTT,14,TRBD1,TRBJ1-1,TRBV18,.
CASSTDRDREGYTF,TGTGCCAGCAGCACCGACCGGGACAGGGAAGGCTACACCTTC,14,TRBD1,TRBJ1-2,TRBV11-2,.
CASTQGLLNTGELFF,TGTGCCAGCACCCAAGGACTTTTGAACACCGGGGAGCTGTTTTTT,15,.,TRBJ2-2,TRBV7-3,.
CASSSRQEQFF,TGTGCCAGTAGTTCCCGACAGGAGCAGTTCTTC,11,.,TRBJ2-1,TRBV19,few
CASSQVQGLSYGYTF,TGTGCCAGCAGCCAAGTTCAGGGGCTCAGCTATGGCTACACCTTC,15,.,TRBJ1-2,TRBV14,.
CASSPRLSTDTQYF,TGTGCCAGCAGCCCTCGACTAAGCACAGATACGCAGTATTTT,14,.,TRBJ2-3,TRBV7-9,.